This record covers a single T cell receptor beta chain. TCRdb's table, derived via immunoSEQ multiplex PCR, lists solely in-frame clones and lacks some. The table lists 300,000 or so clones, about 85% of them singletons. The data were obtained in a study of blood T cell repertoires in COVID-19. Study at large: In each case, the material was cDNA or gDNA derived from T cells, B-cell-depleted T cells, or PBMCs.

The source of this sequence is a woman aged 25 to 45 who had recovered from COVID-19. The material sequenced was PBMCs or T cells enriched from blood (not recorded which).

The CDR3, as DNA: TGTGCCAGCAGTTTCCAGGGAGGAAATGAGCAGTTCTTC. It codes for CASSFQGGNEQFF. The gene calls are TRBV6-5 and TRBJ2-1; tentatively, D is TRBD2 (6 bases). The CDR3 runs to 13 residues. V gave up 4 bases and J gave up 7 bases, with 11 bases separating them. The germline V gene has CDR1 MNHEY and CDR2 SVGAGI.